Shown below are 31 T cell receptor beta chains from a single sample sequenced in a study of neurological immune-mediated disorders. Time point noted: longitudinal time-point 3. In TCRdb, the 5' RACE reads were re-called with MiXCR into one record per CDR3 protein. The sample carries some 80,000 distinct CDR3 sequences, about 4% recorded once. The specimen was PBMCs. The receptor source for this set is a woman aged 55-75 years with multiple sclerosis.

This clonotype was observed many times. CDR3 region: CSARRRDGNQPQHF. The CDR3 DNA reads TGCAGTGCTAGACGACGAGACGGTAATCAGCCCCAGCATTTT. This sequence joins TRBV20-1 and TRBJ1-5; no definite D call. Trimming removed 2 bases at V and 4 bases at J, with 12 bases between. Germline lookup yields CDR1 DFQATT and CDR2 SNEGSKA (reference sequence). CDR3 length: 14 residues.

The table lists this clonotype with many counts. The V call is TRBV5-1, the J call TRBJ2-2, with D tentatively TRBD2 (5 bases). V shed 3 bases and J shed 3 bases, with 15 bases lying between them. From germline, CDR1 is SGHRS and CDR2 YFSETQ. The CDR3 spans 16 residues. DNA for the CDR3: TGCGCCAGCAGCTCCCGGGAATTTCGCGACACCGGGGAGCTGTTTTTT. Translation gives CASSSREFRDTGELFF.

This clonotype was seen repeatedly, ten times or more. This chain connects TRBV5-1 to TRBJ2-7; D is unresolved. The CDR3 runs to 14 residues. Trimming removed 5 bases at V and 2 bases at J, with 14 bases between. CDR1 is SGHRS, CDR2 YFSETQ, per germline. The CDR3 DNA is TGCGCCAGCAGGCCAGACCGCGGTCCCTACGAGCAGTACTTC. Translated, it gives CASRPDRGPYEQYF.

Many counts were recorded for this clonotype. The CDR3 nucleotides are TGTGCCAGCAGTTACCCCCGGGACACAGGCACCGGGGAGCTGTTTTTT. Translation gives CASSYPRDTGTGELFF. This sequence joins TRBV6-6 and TRBJ2-2, with a weak D call TRBD1 (6 bases). The CDR3 loop spans 16 amino acids. The ends were cut back, 2 bases at V and 4 bases at J, with 14 bases in the middle. Germline V gene lookup returns CDR1 MNHNY and CDR2 SVGAGI (reference sequence).

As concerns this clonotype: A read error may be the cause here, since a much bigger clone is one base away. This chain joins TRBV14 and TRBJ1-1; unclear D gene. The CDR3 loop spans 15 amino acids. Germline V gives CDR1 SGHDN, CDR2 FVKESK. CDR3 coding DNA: TGTGTCAGCAGCCGTTGGACGCTCGGATGGACTGAAGCTTTCTTT. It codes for CVSSRWTLGWTEAFF.

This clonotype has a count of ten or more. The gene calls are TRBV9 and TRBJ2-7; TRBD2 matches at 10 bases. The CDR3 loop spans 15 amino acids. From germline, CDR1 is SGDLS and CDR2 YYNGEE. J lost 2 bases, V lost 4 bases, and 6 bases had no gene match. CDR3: CASSRTSGETYEQYF. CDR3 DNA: TGTGCCAGCAGCAGAACTAGCGGGGAGACCTACGAGCAGTACTTC.

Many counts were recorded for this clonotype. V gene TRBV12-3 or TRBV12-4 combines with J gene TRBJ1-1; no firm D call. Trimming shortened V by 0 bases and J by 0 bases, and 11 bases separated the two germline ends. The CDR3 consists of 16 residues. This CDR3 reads CASSLAHGRMNTEAFF. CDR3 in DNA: TGTGCCAGCAGTTTAGCGCACGGACGTATGAACACTGAAGCTTTCTTT.

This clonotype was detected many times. The CDR3 DNA reads as TGCGCCAGCAGGACACAGGAGACTAATGAAAAACTGTTTTTT. This codes for CASRTQETNEKLFF. The chain employs TRBV4-1 and TRBJ1-4, with D perhaps TRBD1 (5 bases). The CDR3 covers 14 residues. Trimming shortened V by 6 bases and J by 2 bases, and 10 bases separated the two germline ends. From germline, CDR1 is MGHRA and CDR2 YSYEKL.

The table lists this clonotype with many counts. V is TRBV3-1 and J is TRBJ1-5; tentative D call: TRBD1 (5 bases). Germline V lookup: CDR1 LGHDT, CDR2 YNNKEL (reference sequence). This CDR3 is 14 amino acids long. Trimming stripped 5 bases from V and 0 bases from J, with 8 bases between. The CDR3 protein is CASSYTGSNQPQHF. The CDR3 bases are TGTGCCAGCAGCTATACAGGTAGCAATCAGCCCCAGCATTTT.

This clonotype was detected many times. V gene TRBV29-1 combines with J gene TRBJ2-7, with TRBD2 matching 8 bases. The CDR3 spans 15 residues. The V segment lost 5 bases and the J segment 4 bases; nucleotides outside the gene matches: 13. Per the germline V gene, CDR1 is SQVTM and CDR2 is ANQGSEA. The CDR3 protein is CSVCLSGGPEYEQYF. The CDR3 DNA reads TGCAGCGTTTGTTTGAGCGGGGGACCGGAATACGAGCAGTACTTC.

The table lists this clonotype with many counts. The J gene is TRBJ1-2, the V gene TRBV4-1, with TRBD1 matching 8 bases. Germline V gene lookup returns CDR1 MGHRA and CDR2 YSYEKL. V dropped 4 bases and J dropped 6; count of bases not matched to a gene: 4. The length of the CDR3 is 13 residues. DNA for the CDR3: TGCGCCAGCAGCCCGGACAGGGTGGATGGCTACACCTTC. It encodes CASSPDRVDGYTF.

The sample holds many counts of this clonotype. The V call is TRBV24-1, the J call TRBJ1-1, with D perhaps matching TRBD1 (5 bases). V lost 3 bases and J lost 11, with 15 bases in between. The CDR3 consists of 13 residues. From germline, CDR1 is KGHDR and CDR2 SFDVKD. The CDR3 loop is CATSDAGSQGAFF. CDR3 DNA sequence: TGTGCCACCAGTGATGCGGGATCCCAGGGCGCTTTCTTT.

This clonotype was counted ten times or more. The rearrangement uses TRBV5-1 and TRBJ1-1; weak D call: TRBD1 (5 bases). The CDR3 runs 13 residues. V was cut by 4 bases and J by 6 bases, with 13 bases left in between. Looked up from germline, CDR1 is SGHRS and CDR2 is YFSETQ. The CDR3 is CASSDTGRSEAFF. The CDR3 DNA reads TGCGCCAGCAGCGATACAGGTCGGTCTGAAGCTTTCTTT. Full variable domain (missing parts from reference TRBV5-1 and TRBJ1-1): KAGVTQTPRYLIKTRGQQVTLSCSPISGHRSVSWYQQTPGQGLQFLFEYFSETQRNKGNFPGRFSGRQFSNSRSEMNVSTLELGDSALYLCASSDTGRSEAFFGQGTRLTVV.

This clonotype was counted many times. CDR3 DNA sequence: TGTGCCAGCAGCAGACAGGGGAACACTGAAGCTTTCTTT. Translated, it gives CASSRQGNTEAFF. The gene calls are TRBV9 and TRBJ1-1, with 7 bases lining up with TRBD1. There are 13 residues in the CDR3. Germline loops: CDR1 SGDLS, CDR2 YYNGEE. The J segment lost 1 base and the V segment lost 4 bases, leaving 1 base of the junction unmatched. Using reference TRBV9 and TRBJ1-1 for the parts outside the CDR3, the full variable domain is DSGVTQTPKHLITATGQRVTLRCSPRSGDLSVYWYQQSLDQGLQFLIQYYNGEERAKGNILERFSAQQFPDLHSELNLSSLELGDSALYFCASSRQGNTEAFFGQGTRLTVV.

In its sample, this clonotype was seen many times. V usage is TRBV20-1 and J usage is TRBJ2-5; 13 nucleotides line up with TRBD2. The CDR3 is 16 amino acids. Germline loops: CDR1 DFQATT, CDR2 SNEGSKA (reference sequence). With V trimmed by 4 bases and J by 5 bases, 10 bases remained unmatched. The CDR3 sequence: CSATPLGLAGRETQYF. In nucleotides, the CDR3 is TGCAGTGCTACGCCACTGGGACTAGCGGGGCGGGAGACCCAGTACTTC.

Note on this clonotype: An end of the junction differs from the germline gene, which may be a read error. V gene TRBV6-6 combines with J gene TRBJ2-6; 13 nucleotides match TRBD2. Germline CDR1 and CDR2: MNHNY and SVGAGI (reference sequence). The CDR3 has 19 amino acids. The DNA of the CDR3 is TGTGCCAGCAGAGAAGGCTCACTAGCGGGGGGGCGCGGGGCCAACGTCCTTACTTTC. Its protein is CASREGSLAGGRGANVLTF.

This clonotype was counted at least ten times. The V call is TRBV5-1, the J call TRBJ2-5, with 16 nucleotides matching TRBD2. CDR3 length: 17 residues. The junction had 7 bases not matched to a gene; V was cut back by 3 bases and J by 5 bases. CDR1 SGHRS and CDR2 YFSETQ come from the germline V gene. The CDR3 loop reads CASSSGTSGGAQETQYF. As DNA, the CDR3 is TGCGCCAGCAGCTCCGGGACTAGCGGGGGGGCTCAGGAGACCCAGTACTTC.

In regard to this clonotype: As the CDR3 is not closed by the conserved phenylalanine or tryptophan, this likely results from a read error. The DNA for the CDR3 is TGTGCCAGCAGCGCCGGGACAGGCGGATACTACGAGCAGTACCTC. Residues: CASSAGTGGYYEQYL. The V and J genes are TRBV7-2 and TRBJ2-7; TRBD1 matches at 8 bases. Germline CDR1 SGHTA, CDR2 FQGNSA. The CDR3 has 15 amino acids. The J segment lost 3 bases and the V segment lost 5 bases, leaving 9 bases of the junction unmatched.

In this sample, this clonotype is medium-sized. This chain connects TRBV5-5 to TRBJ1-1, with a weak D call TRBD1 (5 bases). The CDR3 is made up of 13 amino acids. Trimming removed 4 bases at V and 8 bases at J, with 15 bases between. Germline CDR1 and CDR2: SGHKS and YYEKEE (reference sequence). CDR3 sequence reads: CASSRDGGREAFF. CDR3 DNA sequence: TGTGCCAGCAGCCGAGACGGGGGTAGGGAAGCTTTCTTT. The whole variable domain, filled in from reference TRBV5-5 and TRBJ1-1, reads DAGVTQSPTHLIKTRGQQVTLRCSPISGHKSVSWYQQVLGQGPQFIFQYYEKEERGRGNFPDRFSARQFPNYSSELNVNALLLGDSALYLCASSRDGGREAFFGQGTRLTVV.

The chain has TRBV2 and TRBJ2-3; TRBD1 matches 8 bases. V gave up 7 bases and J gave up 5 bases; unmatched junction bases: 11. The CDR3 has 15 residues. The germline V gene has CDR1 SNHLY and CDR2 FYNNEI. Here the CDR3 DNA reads TGTGCCAGCAACGACCAGGGGGCTTCGGTAGATACGCAGTATTTT. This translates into CASNDQGASVDTQYF.

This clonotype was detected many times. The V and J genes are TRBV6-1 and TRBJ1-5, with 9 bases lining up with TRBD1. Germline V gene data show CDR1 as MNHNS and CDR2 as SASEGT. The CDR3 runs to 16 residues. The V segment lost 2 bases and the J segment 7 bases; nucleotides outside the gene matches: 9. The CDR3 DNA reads TGTGCCAGCAGTGAACCGGGACAGGGAAAGGGGCAGCCCCAGCATTTT. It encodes CASSEPGQGKGQPQHF.

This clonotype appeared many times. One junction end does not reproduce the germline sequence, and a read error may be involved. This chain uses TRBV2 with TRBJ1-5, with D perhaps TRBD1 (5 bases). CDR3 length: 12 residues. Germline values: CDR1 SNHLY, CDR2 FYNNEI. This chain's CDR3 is CASSEGPGKGYF. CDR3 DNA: TGTGCCAGCAGTGAAGGCCCAGGGAAGGGATATTTT.

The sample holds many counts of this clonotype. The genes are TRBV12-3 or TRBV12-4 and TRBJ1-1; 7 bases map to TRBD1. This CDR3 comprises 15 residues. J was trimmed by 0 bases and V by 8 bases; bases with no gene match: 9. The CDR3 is CASVQQGKMNTEAFF. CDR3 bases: TGTGCCAGCGTTCAACAGGGGAAGATGAACACTGAAGCTTTCTTT.

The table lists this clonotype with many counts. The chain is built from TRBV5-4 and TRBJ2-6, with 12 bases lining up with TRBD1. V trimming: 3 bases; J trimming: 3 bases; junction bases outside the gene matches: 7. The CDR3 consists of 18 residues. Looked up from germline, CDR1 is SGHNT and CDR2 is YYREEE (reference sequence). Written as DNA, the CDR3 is TGTGCCAGCAGCTCGCCGGGACAGGGGGCCTTTGGGGCCAACGTCCTGACTTTC. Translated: CASSSPGQGAFGANVLTF. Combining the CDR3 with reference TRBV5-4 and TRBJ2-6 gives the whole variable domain ETGVTQSPTHLIKTRGQQVTLRCSSQSGHNTVSWYQQALGQGPQFIFQYYREEENGRGNFPPRFSGLQFPNYSSELNVNALELDDSALYLCASSSPGQGAFGANVLTFGAGSRLTVL.

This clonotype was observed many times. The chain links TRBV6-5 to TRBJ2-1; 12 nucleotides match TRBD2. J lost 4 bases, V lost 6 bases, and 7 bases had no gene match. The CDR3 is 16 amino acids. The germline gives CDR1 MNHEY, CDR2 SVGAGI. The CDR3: CASSSPLAGGYNEQFF. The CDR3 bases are TGTGCCAGCAGCTCTCCACTAGCGGGGGGATACAATGAGCAGTTCTTC.

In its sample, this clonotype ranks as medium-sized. The DNA of the CDR3 is TGCAGTGCTAGAGTCGGGACGGTGAACACTGAAGCTTTCTTT. It yields the protein CSARVGTVNTEAFF. The chain is built from TRBV20-1 and TRBJ1-1; a possible D gene is TRBD1 (5 bases). Trimming removed 1 base from V and 0 bases from J, with 9 bases in between. This CDR3 region has 14 residues. Germline-derived CDR1 and CDR2 are DFQATT and SNEGSKA (reference sequence).

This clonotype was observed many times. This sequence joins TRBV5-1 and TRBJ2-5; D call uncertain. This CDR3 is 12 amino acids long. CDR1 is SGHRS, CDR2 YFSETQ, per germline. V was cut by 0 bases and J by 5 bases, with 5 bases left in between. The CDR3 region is CASSLDLETQYF. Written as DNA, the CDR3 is TGCGCCAGCAGCTTGGATTTGGAGACCCAGTACTTC.

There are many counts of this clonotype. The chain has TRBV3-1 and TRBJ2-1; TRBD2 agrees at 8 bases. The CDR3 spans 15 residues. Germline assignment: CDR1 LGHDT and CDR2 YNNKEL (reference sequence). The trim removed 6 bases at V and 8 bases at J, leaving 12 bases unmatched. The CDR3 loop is CASRVSGAKSDEQFF. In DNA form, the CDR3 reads TGTGCCAGCAGGGTTAGCGGGGCTAAGAGCGATGAGCAGTTCTTC.

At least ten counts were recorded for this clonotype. CDR3 amino acids: CASSQQGGNEKLFF. The CDR3 DNA reads TGTGCCAGCAGCCAGCAGGGAGGGAATGAAAAACTGTTTTTT. The chain joins TRBV3-1 to TRBJ1-4, with D possibly matching TRBD1 (5 bases). Per germline, CDR1 LGHDT and CDR2 YNNKEL (reference sequence). V lost 3 bases to trimming and J lost 5 bases, with 10 bases between them. CDR3 length equals 14 residues.

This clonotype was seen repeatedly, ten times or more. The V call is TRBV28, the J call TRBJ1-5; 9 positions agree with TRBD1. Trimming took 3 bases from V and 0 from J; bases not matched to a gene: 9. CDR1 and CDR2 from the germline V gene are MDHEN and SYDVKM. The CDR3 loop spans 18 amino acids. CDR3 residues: CASSLRTGARYSNQPQHF. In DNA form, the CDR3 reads TGTGCCAGCAGTTTGCGGACAGGGGCACGGTATAGCAATCAGCCCCAGCATTTT.

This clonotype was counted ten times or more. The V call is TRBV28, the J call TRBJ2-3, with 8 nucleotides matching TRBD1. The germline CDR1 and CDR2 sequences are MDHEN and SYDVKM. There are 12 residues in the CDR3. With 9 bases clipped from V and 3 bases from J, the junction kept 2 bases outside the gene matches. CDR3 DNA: TGTGCCAGTGACAGGGGAACAGATACGCAGTATTTT. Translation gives CASDRGTDTQYF.